Below are 8 T cell receptor beta chains sequenced from a single sample in a study of T cell changes during pregnancy in multiple sclerosis. Measured with immunoSEQ multiplex PCR; TCRdb has only the in-frame clones, and not every one. The table lists roughly 46,000 clones, just under 95% of them singletons, with roughly 3.9% in the top ten. The specimen comprised CD8+ T cells from peripheral blood mononuclear cells, sampled after pregnancy. The receptors shown here come from a female donor with multiple sclerosis, enrolled in a pregnancy study.

V usage is TRBV27 and J usage is TRBJ2-7, with 12 nucleotides matching TRBD2. Germline CDR1 reads MNHEY; CDR2 reads SMNVEV (reference sequence). V lost 4 bases, J lost 4 bases, and 8 bases stayed unmatched. This CDR3 is built from 16 residues. CDR3 protein: CASSSPLAGGRYEQYF. The CDR3 DNA is TGTGCCAGCAGTTCTCCCCTAGCGGGGGGGCGTTACGAGCAGTACTTC.

The chain combines TRBV25-1 with TRBJ1-5; TRBD1 is a possible D gene (5 bases). The CDR3 contains 13 residues. Germline lookup yields CDR1 MGHDK and CDR2 SYGVNS. V gave up 6 bases and J gave up 7 bases, with 13 bases separating them. The CDR3, as DNA: TGTGCCAGCAGGGGGGAGGGCCCCCAGCCCCAGCATTTT. Protein: CASRGEGPQPQHF.

The chain carries TRBV4-3 and TRBJ1-1; tentatively, D is TRBD1 (5 bases). This CDR3 is 17 amino acids long. Trimming took 0 bases from V and 1 from J, leaving 15 bases between them. Looked up from germline, CDR1 is LGHNA and CDR2 is YSLEER. The CDR3 sequence is CASSQDWTGTPNTEAFF. CDR3 DNA: TGCGCCAGCAGCCAAGATTGGACCGGGACTCCGAACACTGAAGCTTTCTTT.

The chain couples TRBV27 to TRBJ2-1; tentative D call: TRBD2 (5 bases). This CDR3 is 15 amino acids long. V lost 4 bases and J lost 6, with 16 bases in between. The V gene's germline CDR1 is MNHEY and CDR2 SMNVEV (reference sequence). The CDR3 DNA is TGTGCCAGCAGTTCGACTACGCTTGAGGCCAATGAGCAGTTCTTC. Translation: CASSSTTLEANEQFF.

The chain combines TRBV9 with TRBJ2-5; 9 bases map to TRBD1. J gave up 5 bases and V 0 bases, and 2 bases lay outside the gene matches. CDR1 and CDR2 (germline): SGDLS, YYNGEE. This CDR3 comprises 14 residues. The CDR3 region has the DNA TGTGCCAGCAGCGTAGGGGACAGGGACGAGACCCAGTACTTC. This translates into CASSVGDRDETQYF. Using reference TRBV9 and TRBJ2-5 for the parts outside the CDR3, the full variable domain is DSGVTQTPKHLITATGQRVTLRCSPRSGDLSVYWYQQSLDQGLQFLIQYYNGEERAKGNILERFSAQQFPDLHSELNLSSLELGDSALYFCASSVGDRDETQYFGPGTRLLVL.

The chain is built from TRBV14 and TRBJ2-7; D might be TRBD2 (6 bases). This CDR3 has 16 residues. Deletions cut 0 bases from V and 5 bases from J, with 17 bases between. Germline CDR1 is SGHDN and CDR2 is FVKESK. Here the CDR3 DNA reads TGTGCCAGCAGCCAAGATCTTCGGGGGACTTTGGACGAGCAGTACTTC. Protein sequence: CASSQDLRGTLDEQYF.

This chain joins TRBV9 and TRBJ1-2; 8 positions agree with TRBD1. J gave up 5 bases and V 4 bases, and 10 bases lay outside the gene matches. Germline V gene lookup returns CDR1 SGDLS and CDR2 YYNGEE. The CDR3 has 15 residues. The CDR3 is CASSTTRGLGYGYTF. The CDR3 nucleotides read TGTGCCAGCAGCACTACCAGGGGGCTAGGGTATGGCTACACCTTC.

The J gene is TRBJ2-1, the V gene TRBV9, with TRBD2 matching 7 bases. Germline trimming cut 3 bases from V and 7 bases from J; bases unmatched to any gene: 4. Germline V gene sequence: CDR1 SGDLS, CDR2 YYNGEE. The CDR3 is 13 amino acids. The CDR3 reads CASSGAGANEQFF. In DNA form, the CDR3 reads TGTGCCAGCAGCGGGGCGGGAGCAAATGAGCAGTTCTTC.